The next 32 T cell receptor beta chains were all read from a single sample in a study of blood T cell repertoires in COVID-19. The table came from immunoSEQ multiplex PCR; TCRdb's copy has only in-frame clones and leaves some out. Of 150,000 to 200,000 clones listed, over 70% are singletons. The sequencing sample was made of PBMCs or T cells enriched from blood (not recorded which). These receptors all come from a woman aged 55-70 years who had recovered from COVID-19.

V is TRBV10-3 and J is TRBJ1-1; a possible D gene is TRBD1 (5 bases). This CDR3 region has 14 residues. V lost 4 bases to trimming and J lost 3 bases, with 12 bases between them. Per the germline V gene, CDR1 is ENHRY and CDR2 is SYGVKD. This CDR3 reads CAISGGVADTEAFF. The CDR3 nucleotides read TGTGCCATCAGTGGGGGGGTGGCGGACACTGAAGCTTTCTTT.

This clone was counted only a few times. The chain has TRBV11-2 and TRBJ2-1; a possible D gene is TRBD1 (5 bases). Trimming took off 8 bases at V and 7 bases at J, with 9 bases between the two ends. Germline values: CDR1 SGHAT, CDR2 FQNNGV. This CDR3 contains 11 residues. CDR3 coding DNA: TGTGCCAGCCAGGGCCTTAATGAGCAGTTCTTC. This encodes CASQGLNEQFF.

The chain links TRBV7-7 to TRBJ1-6; D possibly corresponds to TRBD1 (6 bases). V lost 6 bases to trimming and J lost 6 bases, with 12 bases between them. The CDR3 is 14 residues long. The V gene's germline CDR1 is SSHAT and CDR2 FNYEAQ (reference sequence). CDR3 protein: CASSLGQTNSPLHF. The CDR3 coding sequence is TGTGCCAGCAGTCTTGGACAGACTAATTCACCCCTCCACTTT.

The chain recombines TRBV5-1 with TRBJ2-3; the match to TRBD2 covers 10 bases. The CDR3 spans 16 residues. CDR1 is SGHRS, CDR2 YFSETQ, per germline. Germline trimming cut 5 bases from V and 2 bases from J; bases unmatched to any gene: 8. CDR3 in amino acids: CASRYSSGGPTDTQYF. Here the CDR3 DNA reads TGCGCCAGCAGATACTCTAGCGGGGGACCCACAGATACGCAGTATTTT.

The V call is TRBV5-1, the J call TRBJ2-7; the D gene is possibly TRBD2 (6 bases). V was shortened by 3 bases and J by 0 bases, with 13 bases between the two germline ends. Germline CDR1 SGHRS, CDR2 YFSETQ. The CDR3 has 15 residues. The CDR3 nucleotides are TGCGCCAGCAGCTCTACCCGGGACTTCTCCTACGAGCAGTACTTC. It specifies CASSSTRDFSYEQYF.

The gene calls are TRBV6-4 and TRBJ2-1, with D uncertain. The CDR3 extends over 16 amino acids. V was shortened by 5 bases and J by 4 bases, with 18 bases between the two germline ends. The germline V gene has CDR1 MRHNA and CDR2 SNTAGT. CDR3 coding DNA: TGTGCCAGCAGTCCACAGAAGAACGTTAGATACAATGAGCAGTTCTTC. Protein: CASSPQKNVRYNEQFF.

Written as DNA, the CDR3 is TGTGCCAGCAGTGAGTGGCTTGGCTACACCTTC. Translating gives CASSEWLGYTF. The chain has TRBV2 and TRBJ1-2; no definite D call. V was trimmed by 3 bases and J by 7 bases, leaving 6 bases between them. The CDR3 spans 11 residues. CDR1 SNHLY and CDR2 FYNNEI come from the germline V gene.

The chain couples TRBV12-5 to TRBJ2-5, with D uncertain. This CDR3 spans 13 amino acids. V was shortened by 4 bases and J by 1 base, with 7 bases between the two germline ends. Germline CDR1 LGHNT, CDR2 FRNRAP. CDR3 coding DNA: TGTGCTAGTGGTTCAGGAACCCAAGAGACCCAGTACTTC. This encodes CASGSGTQETQYF. Complete variable domain (other parts from reference TRBV12-5 and TRBJ2-5): DARVTQTPRHKVTEMGQEVTMRCQPILGHNTVFWYRQTMMQGLELLAYFRNRAPLDDSGMPKDRFSAEMPDATLATLKIQPSEPRDSAVYFCASGSGTQETQYFGPGTRLLVL.

The rearrangement joins TRBV28 to TRBJ1-5, with D hard to call. Germline loops: CDR1 MDHEN, CDR2 SYDVKM. V was pared by 5 bases and J by 0 bases, with 14 bases between. This CDR3 has 16 amino acids. The CDR3 spells CASSRVTRISNQPQHF. The DNA for the CDR3 is TGTGCCAGCAGTCGCGTGACACGCATTAGCAATCAGCCCCAGCATTTT.

The chain combines TRBV11-2 with TRBJ2-7; possible D gene TRBD1, 6 bases. Looked up from germline, CDR1 is SGHAT and CDR2 is FQNNGV. The CDR3 runs 12 residues. V was trimmed by 5 bases and J by 7 bases, leaving 12 bases between them. Written as DNA, the CDR3 is TGTGCCAGCAGCAGCTACAGGGTTGAGCAGTACTTC. This encodes CASSSYRVEQYF. The variable domain in full, completed from reference TRBV11-2 and TRBJ2-7, reads EAGVAQSPRYKIIEKRQSVAFWCNPISGHATLYWYQQILGQGPKLLIQFQNNGVVDDSQLPKDRFSAERLKGVDSTLKIQPAKLEDSAVYLCASSSYRVEQYFGPGTRLTVT.

This chain uses TRBV29-1 with TRBJ1-4; 7 bases are a match to TRBD1. The junction had 5 bases not matched to a gene; V was cut back by 7 bases and J by 3 bases. The CDR3 runs 13 residues. Germline values: CDR1 SQVTM, CDR2 ANQGSEA. In DNA, the CDR3 is TGCAGCGCGAGGGGGCGATCTAATGAAAAACTGTTTTTT. Its translation: CSARGRSNEKLFF.

The chain is built from TRBV3-1 (or the pseudogene TRBV3-2) and TRBJ2-1; TRBD2 is a possible D gene (6 bases). Trimming left V 2 bases short and J 9 bases short, with 11 bases between. Germline CDR1 and CDR2: LGHDT and YNNKEL (reference sequence). The CDR3 contains 13 residues. DNA for the CDR3: TGTGCCAGCAGCCAACCTGGGGGACTTGAGCAGTTCTTC. Its protein is CASSQPGGLEQFF.

This clone showed up just a few times. CDR3 sequence (DNA): TGTGCCTGGAGTGTACTAGGGTCGGGCACCGGGGAGCTGTTTTTT. Translation: CAWSVLGSGTGELFF. V and J are TRBV30 and TRBJ2-2; D might be TRBD2 (5 bases). The V end lost 0 bases, the J end lost 4 bases, and 12 bases lay between the germline ends. The CDR3 consists of 15 residues. CDR1 and CDR2 from the germline V gene are GTSNPN and SVGIG (reference sequence).

The chain couples TRBV10-3 to TRBJ1-1; D gene ambiguous. CDR3 size: 14 residues. V lost 4 bases and J lost 1, with 10 bases in between. Germline CDR1 reads ENHRY; CDR2 reads SYGVKD. CDR3 coding DNA: TGTGCCATCAGTGGGTACGGAGAGAACACTGAAGCTTTCTTT. Translation gives CAISGYGENTEAFF.

The chain employs TRBV24-1 and TRBJ2-1, with 11 bases matching TRBD2. Germline loops: CDR1 KGHDR, CDR2 SFDVKD. V gave up 3 bases and J gave up 7 bases; unmatched junction bases: 7. The length of the CDR3 is 16 residues. The CDR3: CATSDPGLAEGNEQFF. The CDR3 DNA is TGTGCCACCAGTGATCCGGGACTAGCGGAAGGGAATGAGCAGTTCTTC.

V and J are TRBV18 and TRBJ2-1; TRBD2 agrees at 8 bases. Germline values: CDR1 KGHSH, CDR2 LQKENI. This CDR3 comprises 15 residues. J lost 3 bases, V lost 6 bases, and 7 bases had no gene match. CDR3 in amino acids: CASSSGGTRYNEQFF. Written as DNA, the CDR3 is TGTGCCAGCTCCTCGGGAGGGACCCGCTACAATGAGCAGTTCTTC.

This chain joins TRBV3-1 (or the pseudogene TRBV3-2) and TRBJ2-3; TRBD2 matches 8 bases. Germline values: CDR1 LGHDT, CDR2 YNNKEL (reference sequence). J gave up 6 bases and V 5 bases, and 1 base lay outside the gene matches. The CDR3 spans 12 residues. CDR3 amino acids: CASSGGGDTQYF. The CDR3 region has the DNA TGTGCCAGCAGCGGCGGGGGGGATACGCAGTATTTT.

This chain links TRBV4-1 with TRBJ1-5; no firm D call. This CDR3 is built from 16 residues. The germline CDR1 and CDR2 sequences are MGHRA and YSYEKL. Trimming left V 0 bases short and J 6 bases short, with 15 bases between. DNA for the CDR3: TGCGCCAGCAGCCAAGAAAATTTGGCCATAAGTCAGCCCCAGCATTTT. Encoded protein: CASSQENLAISQPQHF.

This rearrangement joins TRBV5-8 to TRBJ1-5; D not certain. Trimming stripped 2 bases from V and 3 bases from J, with 12 bases between. The V gene's germline CDR1 is SGHTS and CDR2 YDEGEE. The CDR3 has 15 residues. This CDR3 is CASSLYGLTNQPQHF. The CDR3 nucleotides read TGTGCCAGCAGCTTATACGGACTGACCAATCAGCCCCAGCATTTT.

The chain has TRBV6-4 and TRBJ1-4; the D gene is possibly TRBD1 (5 bases). CDR1 and CDR2 (germline): MRHNA, SNTAGT. Trimming cost V 5 bases and J 3 bases, with 16 bases left between them. The CDR3 sequence is 16 residues long. DNA for the CDR3: TGTGCCAGCAGTTGCAGGAAGGGGCCGCCTAATGAAAAACTGTTTTTT. Translated: CASSCRKGPPNEKLFF.

The V gene is TRBV7-9, the J gene TRBJ1-3; a possible D gene is TRBD1 (6 bases). The V and J ends lost 5 bases and 7 bases respectively, with 24 bases between them. The CDR3 runs 17 residues. Germline V CDR1 and CDR2: SEHNR, FQNEAQ (reference sequence). The CDR3: CASSPPPRLTQGNTIYF. Written as DNA, the CDR3 is TGTGCCAGCAGCCCTCCCCCTCGGTTAACCCAGGGGAACACCATATATTTT.

The rearrangement joins TRBV4-1 to TRBJ1-6, with 9 bases fitting TRBD1. Trimming cost V 3 bases and J 3 bases; bases outside gene matches: 6. Germline lookup yields CDR1 MGHRA and CDR2 YSYEKL. The length of the CDR3 is 17 residues. The CDR3 DNA reads as TGCGCCAGCAGCCACCCTACAGGGGGCAACTATAATTCACCCCTCCACTTT. This translates into CASSHPTGGNYNSPLHF.

This sequence joins TRBV9 and TRBJ2-5; a possible D gene is TRBD1 (7 bases). In germline, CDR1 is SGDLS, CDR2 YYNGEE. The CDR3 consists of 16 residues. Trimming pared 2 bases from V and 3 bases from J, leaving 17 bases between. The CDR3 sequence is CASSVASRGVEETQYF. In DNA form, the CDR3 reads TGTGCCAGCAGCGTGGCGAGCAGGGGGGTTGAAGAGACCCAGTACTTC.

V and J are TRBV2 and TRBJ2-7, with 13 bases aligning to TRBD2. The CDR3 length is 16 residues. CDR1 and CDR2 (germline): SNHLY, FYNNEI. V lost 8 bases and J lost 2; bases outside the gene matches: 9. The CDR3 DNA sequence: TGTGCCAGCCTGGGACTAGCGGGACCATTCGCCTACGAGCAGTACTTC. The encoded protein is CASLGLAGPFAYEQYF.

This clone was seen only a few times. This CDR3 is CASSLTGGGGYTF. The CDR3 region has the DNA TGCGCCAGCAGCCTTACAGGGGGAGGTGGCTACACCTTC. V and J are TRBV5-1 and TRBJ1-2; 8 nucleotides match TRBD1. The CDR3 runs to 13 residues. In germline, CDR1 is SGHRS, CDR2 YFSETQ. The V segment lost 4 bases and the J segment 7 bases; nucleotides outside the gene matches: 6.

This clone showed up just a few times. The chain is built from TRBV4-2 and TRBJ2-1, with 11 bases aligning to TRBD2. There are 14 residues in the CDR3. Looked up from germline, CDR1 is LGHNA and CDR2 is YNFKEQ. V trimming: 7 bases; J trimming: 5 bases; junction bases outside the gene matches: 4. The CDR3 loop is CASNRGLADNEQFF. In nucleotides, the CDR3 is TGTGCCAGCAATCGGGGACTAGCGGACAATGAGCAGTTCTTC.

The chain combines TRBV10-3 with TRBJ2-7, with 13 bases identical to TRBD2. This CDR3 region has 15 residues. The germline V gene has CDR1 ENHRY and CDR2 SYGVKD. Trimming removed 11 bases from V and 2 bases from J; junction bases left unmatched: 9. CDR3 sequence reads: CASTGLAGRTYEQYF. CDR3 DNA: TGTGCCTCCACGGGACTAGCGGGAAGAACCTACGAGCAGTACTTC.

This chain links TRBV29-1 with TRBJ2-2; TRBD2 matches 7 bases. CDR1 and CDR2 from the germline V gene are SQVTM and ANQGSEA. This CDR3 comprises 15 residues. The V gene end was trimmed by 4 bases and the J gene end by 4 bases; junction bases not matched to a gene: 9. As DNA, the CDR3 is TGCAGCGTTGGGGGGGGAGCCGTGGGCACCGGGGAGCTGTTTTTT. Its translation is CSVGGGAVGTGELFF.

This clone was counted a single time. J is TRBJ1-2 and V is TRBV5-8; D unresolved. CDR3 length equals 11 residues. The germline gives CDR1 SGHTS, CDR2 YDEGEE. Trimming shortened V by 0 bases and J by 14 bases, and 11 bases separated the two germline ends. The CDR3 DNA sequence: TGTGCCAGCAGCTTGGCGGCCCCTAGTACCTTC. Amino acids: CASSLAAPSTF.

V is TRBV25-1 and J is TRBJ1-1; maybe TRBD1 (5 bases). The germline gives CDR1 MGHDK, CDR2 SYGVNS. The CDR3 is made up of 12 amino acids. The germline V and J ends were trimmed by 6 bases and 7 bases, with 12 bases remaining between them. The CDR3 bases are TGTGCCAGCAGGGGGGGTGGCAGTGAAGCTTTCTTT. It translates to CASRGGGSEAFF.

This chain uses TRBV28 with TRBJ1-1, with 8 bases identical to TRBD1. The CDR3 loop spans 14 amino acids. J gave up 8 bases and V 7 bases, and 12 bases lay outside the gene matches. CDR1 MDHEN and CDR2 SYDVKM come from the germline V gene. This chain's CDR3 is CASTLGGQEKEAFF. The CDR3 nucleotides are TGTGCCAGCACCCTTGGGGGACAGGAGAAGGAAGCTTTCTTT.

The J gene is TRBJ2-1, the V gene TRBV18; the match to TRBD2 covers 7 bases. Looked up from germline, CDR1 is KGHSH and CDR2 is LQKENI. The V and J ends lost 0 bases and 6 bases, in that order; junction bases with no gene match: 8. This CDR3 has 16 amino acids. CDR3 loop: CASSPPVRGFFNEQFF. CDR3 in DNA: TGTGCCAGCTCACCACCGGTGCGGGGGTTTTTCAATGAGCAGTTCTTC.